This T cell receptor (beta chain) was documented in a study of neurological immune-mediated disorders. This clonotype was seen repeatedly, ten times or more. The target antigen is unknown. A total of 2 million PBMCs stored at -80 degrees C provided the unsorted libraries. It was by 5'RACE with 10-nucleotide random UMIs that the cDNA was made. MiXCR was run by TCRdb on the 5' RACE reads, yielding one entry per CDR3 protein. The data show 70,000 to 95,000 distinct CDR3 sequences, roughly a sixth seen once. Germline trimming cut 1 base from V and 4 bases from J; bases unmatched to any gene: 7. Germline CDR1 reads SGHRS; CDR2 reads YFSETQ. The CDR3 is 17 residues long. Study-level results: No expanded-clone CDR3 amino acid sequence recurred across subjects, suggesting private TCR-beta repertoires.

The sequenced sample was PBMCs. The sequence derives from a woman in her thirties or forties in good health. The chain is built from TRBV5-1 and TRBJ2-3; 12 bases match TRBD2. CDR3 nucleotides: TGCGCCAGCAGCTTGTTATGGACTAGCGGGGTTTCAGATACGCAGTATTTT. This sequence encodes CASSLLWTSGVSDTQYF. The full variable domain, completed using reference TRBV5-1 and TRBJ2-3, is KAGVTQTPRYLIKTRGQQVTLSCSPISGHRSVSWYQQTPGQGLQFLFEYFSETQRNKGNFPGRFSGRQFSNSRSEMNVSTLELGDSALYLCASSLLWTSGVSDTQYFGPGTRLTVL.